These 10 T cell receptor beta chains share one sample of origin, sequenced in a study of T-cell memory formation after mild COVID-19. One entry per CDR3 protein results from TCRdb running MiXCR on the 5' RACE reads. The sample comprises roughly 150,000 distinct CDR3 sequences, 13% of which are singletons, and 3% to 4% rests with the top ten. Material for sequencing was PBMCs or a T cell subset sorted from them (not recorded which). These receptors all come from a man aged 18 to 30 who had mild COVID-19 (a few samples of this study predate the infection). Cell type and time point are not known.

The chain uses TRBV27 and TRBJ2-2; D might be TRBD1 or TRBD2, each matching 5 bases. CDR1 is MNHEY, CDR2 SMNVEV, per germline (reference sequence). This CDR3 contains 16 residues. V was trimmed by 2 bases and J by 0 bases, leaving 10 bases between them. CDR3 protein: CASSLLGRTNTGELFF. In DNA form, the CDR3 reads TGTGCCAGCAGTTTACTGGGACGTACGAACACCGGGGAGCTGTTTTTT.

This clonotype was seen more than once but under ten times. V gene TRBV4-1 combines with J gene TRBJ2-3; 11 nucleotides agree with TRBD2. Per germline, CDR1 MGHRA and CDR2 YSYEKL. This CDR3 has 18 amino acids. V trimming: 4 bases; J trimming: 2 bases; junction bases outside the gene matches: 11. CDR3 coding DNA: TGCGCCAGCAGCCCCCCAACACCTAGCGGGGGGACCACAGATACGCAGTATTTT. This codes for CASSPPTPSGGTTDTQYF.

The chain recombines TRBV5-1 with TRBJ2-1, with 8 bases matching TRBD1. With 4 bases clipped from V and 4 bases from J, the junction kept 10 bases outside the gene matches. CDR1 SGHRS and CDR2 YFSETQ come from the germline V gene. The CDR3 extends over 16 amino acids. For the CDR3, the DNA is TGCGCCAGCAGCGGTACGACAGGGGCCGTATACAATGAGCAGTTCTTC. Protein product: CASSGTTGAVYNEQFF.

This clonotype was seen more than once but under ten times. V usage is TRBV24-1 and J usage is TRBJ2-6; a weak D match, TRBD2 (5 bases). Germline V gives CDR1 KGHDR, CDR2 SFDVKD. The CDR3 consists of 20 residues. V dropped 1 base and J dropped 1 base, with 19 bases sitting between them. In DNA, the CDR3 is TGTGCCACCAGTGATTTTTGGCAAGGACTCAGTTTATCTGGGGCCAACGTCCTGACTTTC. Its translation: CATSDFWQGLSLSGANVLTF.

J is TRBJ1-2 and V is TRBV7-2, with 7 bases aligning to TRBD1. The CDR3 loop spans 15 amino acids. Germline V lookup: CDR1 SGHTA, CDR2 FQGNSA. V was clipped by 6 bases and J by 2 bases; unmatched bases: 9. The CDR3 reads CASRAPGQPNYGYTF. CDR3 coding DNA: TGTGCCAGCAGAGCCCCGGGACAGCCGAACTATGGCTACACCTTC.

A few counts support this clonotype. This chain joins TRBV5-1 and TRBJ2-7; 7 bases are shared with TRBD2. Germline values: CDR1 SGHRS, CDR2 YFSETQ. The CDR3 is 15 residues long. J was trimmed by 1 base and V by 0 bases; bases with no gene match: 4. The CDR3 region is CASSLATSESYEQYF. CDR3 coding DNA: TGCGCCAGCAGCTTGGCCACTAGCGAGTCCTACGAGCAGTACTTC. The full variable domain, completed using reference TRBV5-1 and TRBJ2-7, is KAGVTQTPRYLIKTRGQQVTLSCSPISGHRSVSWYQQTPGQGLQFLFEYFSETQRNKGNFPGRFSGRQFSNSRSEMNVSTLELGDSALYLCASSLATSESYEQYFGPGTRLTVT.

The J gene is TRBJ1-2, the V gene TRBV10-2; 7 nucleotides agree with TRBD1. The germline V gene has CDR1 WSHSY and CDR2 SAAADI. The trim removed 7 bases at V and 5 bases at J, leaving 16 bases unmatched. The CDR3 is 16 residues long. The chain's CDR3 is CASTTRDSRLSYGYTF. The CDR3 nucleotides are TGCGCCAGCACAACCCGGGACAGTCGCCTCTCTTATGGCTACACCTTC.

J is TRBJ1-2 and V is TRBV6-5; TRBD1 aligns across 7 bases. The CDR3 runs to 12 residues. Germline values: CDR1 MNHEY, CDR2 SVGAGI. The trim removed 6 bases at V and 8 bases at J, leaving 6 bases unmatched. The CDR3 nucleotides are TGTGCCAGCAGCCGACAGGGAGGAGGCTACACCTTC. This codes for CASSRQGGGYTF.

V gene TRBV2 combines with J gene TRBJ1-1; TRBD1 agrees at 7 bases. With V trimmed by 6 bases and J by 5 bases, 12 bases remained unmatched. The V gene's germline CDR1 is SNHLY and CDR2 FYNNEI. This CDR3 has 15 amino acids. This chain's CDR3 is CASRLPDREGTEAFF. CDR3 DNA: TGTGCCAGCAGACTCCCCGACAGGGAGGGAACTGAAGCTTTCTTT. The full variable domain, rest sourced from reference TRBV2 and TRBJ1-1, is EPEVTQTPSHQVTQMGQEVILRCVPISNHLYFYWYRQILGQKVEFLVSFYNNEISEKSEIFDDQFSVERPDGSNFTLKIRSTKLEDSAMYFCASRLPDREGTEAFFGQGTRLTVV.

The chain links TRBV20-1 to TRBJ2-5; D remains ambiguous. The CDR3 has 10 residues. V lost 5 bases and J lost 9, with 10 bases in between. Germline-derived CDR1 and CDR2 are DFQATT and SNEGSKA (reference sequence). CDR3 amino acids: CSAQDSSQYF. The CDR3 nucleotides read TGCAGTGCTCAAGATTCGTCCCAGTACTTC.